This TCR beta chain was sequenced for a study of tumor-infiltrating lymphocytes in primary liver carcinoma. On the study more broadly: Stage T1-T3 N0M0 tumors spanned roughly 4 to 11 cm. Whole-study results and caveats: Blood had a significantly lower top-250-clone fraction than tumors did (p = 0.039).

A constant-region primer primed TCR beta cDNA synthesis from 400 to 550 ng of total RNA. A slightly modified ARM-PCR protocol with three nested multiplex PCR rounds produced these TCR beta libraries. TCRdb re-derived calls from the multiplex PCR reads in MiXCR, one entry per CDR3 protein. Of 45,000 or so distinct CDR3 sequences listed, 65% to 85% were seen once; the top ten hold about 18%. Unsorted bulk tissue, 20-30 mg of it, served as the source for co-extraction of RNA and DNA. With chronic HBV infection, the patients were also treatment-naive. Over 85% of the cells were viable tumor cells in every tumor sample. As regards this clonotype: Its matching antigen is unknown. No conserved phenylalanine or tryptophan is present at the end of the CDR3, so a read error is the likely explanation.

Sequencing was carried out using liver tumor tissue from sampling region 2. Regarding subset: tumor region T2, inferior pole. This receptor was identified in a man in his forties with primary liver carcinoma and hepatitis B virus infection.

CDR3 in amino acids: CASLRTGGYDGYTS. CDR3 sequence (DNA): TGTGCCAGCCTACGGACAGGGGGCTATGATGGCTACACCTCC. The J gene is TRBJ1-2, the V gene TRBV12-3 or TRBV12-4; 11 nucleotides line up with TRBD1. The J segment lost 6 bases and the V segment lost 8 bases, leaving 8 bases of the junction unmatched. The CDR3 has 14 residues.